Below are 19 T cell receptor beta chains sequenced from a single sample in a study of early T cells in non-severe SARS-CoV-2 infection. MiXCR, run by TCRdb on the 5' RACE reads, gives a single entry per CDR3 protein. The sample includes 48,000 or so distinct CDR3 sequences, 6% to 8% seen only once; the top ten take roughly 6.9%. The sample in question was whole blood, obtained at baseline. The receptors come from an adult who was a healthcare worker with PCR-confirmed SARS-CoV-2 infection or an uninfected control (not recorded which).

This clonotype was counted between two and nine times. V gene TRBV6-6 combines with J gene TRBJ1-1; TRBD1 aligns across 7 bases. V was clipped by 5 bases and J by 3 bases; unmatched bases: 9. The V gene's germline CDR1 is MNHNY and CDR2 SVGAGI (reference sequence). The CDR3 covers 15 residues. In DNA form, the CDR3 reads TGTGCCAGCAGTGGGCGGGACAGCTATGACACTGAAGCTTTCTTT. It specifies CASSGRDSYDTEAFF.

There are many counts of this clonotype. CDR3 protein: CASTPGGDEKLFF. The CDR3 DNA sequence: TGCGCCAGCACCCCAGGGGGCGATGAAAAACTGTTTTTT. The chain is built from TRBV4-1 and TRBJ1-4; 8 bases are shared with TRBD1. Losses at the gene ends were 7 bases for V and 6 bases for J; bases not matched to a gene: 4. This CDR3 spans 13 amino acids. Germline values: CDR1 MGHRA, CDR2 YSYEKL.

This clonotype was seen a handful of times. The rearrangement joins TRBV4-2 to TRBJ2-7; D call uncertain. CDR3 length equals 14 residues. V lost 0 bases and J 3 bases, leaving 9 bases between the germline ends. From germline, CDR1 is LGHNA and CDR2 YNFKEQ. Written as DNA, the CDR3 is TGTGCCAGCAGCCAAGAAGCCGGATTCTACGAGCAGTACTTC. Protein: CASSQEAGFYEQYF.

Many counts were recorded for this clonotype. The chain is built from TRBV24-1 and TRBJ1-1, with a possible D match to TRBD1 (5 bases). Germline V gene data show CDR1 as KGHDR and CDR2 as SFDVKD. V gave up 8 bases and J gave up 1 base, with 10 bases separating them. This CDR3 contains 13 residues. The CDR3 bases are TGTGCCACCAATCTGGGGGAGAACACTGAAGCTTTCTTT. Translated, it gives CATNLGENTEAFF.

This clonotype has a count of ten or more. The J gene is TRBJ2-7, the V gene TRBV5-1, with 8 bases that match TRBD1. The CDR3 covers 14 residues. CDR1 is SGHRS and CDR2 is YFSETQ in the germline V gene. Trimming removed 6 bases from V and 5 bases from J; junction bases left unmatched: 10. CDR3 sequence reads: CASMMSAGGDEQYF. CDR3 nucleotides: TGCGCCAGCATGATGTCGGCAGGGGGCGACGAGCAGTACTTC.

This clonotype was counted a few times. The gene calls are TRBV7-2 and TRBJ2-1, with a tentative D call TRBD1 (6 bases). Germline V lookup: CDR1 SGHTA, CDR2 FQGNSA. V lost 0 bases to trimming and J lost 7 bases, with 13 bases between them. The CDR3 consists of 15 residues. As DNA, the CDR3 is TGTGCCAGCAGCTTAGCAGTCACAAGGGGGAATGAGCAGTTCTTC. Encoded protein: CASSLAVTRGNEQFF.

The CDR3 bases are TGTGCCAGCAGTTTATCGCTAGCGGGATTAACCTACGAGCAGTACTTC. It translates to CASSLSLAGLTYEQYF. This chain connects TRBV28 to TRBJ2-7, with 9 bases fitting TRBD2. CDR3 size: 16 residues. Trimming removed 1 base from V and 2 bases from J; junction bases left unmatched: 6. Germline lookup yields CDR1 MDHEN and CDR2 SYDVKM.

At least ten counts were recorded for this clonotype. The CDR3 loop reads CASSEGAVYNEQFF. DNA of the CDR3: TGTGCCAGCAGTGAAGGTGCAGTATACAATGAGCAGTTCTTC. This sequence joins TRBV7-9 and TRBJ2-1, with no clear D. With 6 bases removed from V and 4 bases from J, the gap between germline ends came to 13 bases. Germline values: CDR1 SEHNR, CDR2 FQNEAQ (reference sequence). This CDR3 is built from 14 residues.

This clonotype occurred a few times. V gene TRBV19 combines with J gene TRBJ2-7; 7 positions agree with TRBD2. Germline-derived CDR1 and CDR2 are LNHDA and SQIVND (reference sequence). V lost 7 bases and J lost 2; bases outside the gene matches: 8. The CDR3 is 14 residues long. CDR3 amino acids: CASIDTAGPYEQYF. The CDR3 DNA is TGTGCCAGTATTGATACAGCGGGACCCTACGAGCAGTACTTC. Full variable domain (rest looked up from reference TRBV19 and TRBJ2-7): DGGITQSPKYLFRKEGQNVTLSCEQNLNHDAMYWYRQDPGQGLRLIYYSQIVNDFQKGDIAEGYSVSREKKESFPLTVTSAQKNPTAFYLCASIDTAGPYEQYFGPGTRLTVT.

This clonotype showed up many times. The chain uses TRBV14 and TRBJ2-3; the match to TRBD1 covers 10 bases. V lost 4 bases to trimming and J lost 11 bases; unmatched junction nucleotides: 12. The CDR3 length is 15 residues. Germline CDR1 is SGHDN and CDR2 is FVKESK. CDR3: CASSLLTGGFIRQYF. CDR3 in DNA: TGTGCCAGCAGCCTCCTGACAGGGGGCTTTATTCGGCAGTATTTT. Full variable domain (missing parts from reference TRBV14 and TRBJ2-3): EAGVTQFPSHSVIEKGQTVTLRCDPISGHDNLYWYRRVMGKEIKFLLHFVKESKQDESGMPNNRFLAERTGGTYSTLKVQPAELEDSGVYFCASSLLTGGFIRQYFGPGTRLTVL.

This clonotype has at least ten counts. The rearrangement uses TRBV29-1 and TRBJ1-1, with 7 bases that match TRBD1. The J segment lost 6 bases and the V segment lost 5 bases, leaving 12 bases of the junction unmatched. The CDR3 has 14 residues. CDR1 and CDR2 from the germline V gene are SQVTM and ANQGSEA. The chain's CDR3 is CSVSGDSPRAEAFF. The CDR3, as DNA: TGCAGCGTTTCCGGGGACAGCCCCCGTGCTGAAGCTTTCTTT.

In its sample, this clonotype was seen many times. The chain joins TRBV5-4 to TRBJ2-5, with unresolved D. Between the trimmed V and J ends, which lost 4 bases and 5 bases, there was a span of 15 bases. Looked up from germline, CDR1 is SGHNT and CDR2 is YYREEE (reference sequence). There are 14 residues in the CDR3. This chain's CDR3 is CASSGEFAGETQYF. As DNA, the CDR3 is TGTGCCAGCAGCGGGGAATTCGCCGGGGAGACCCAGTACTTC.

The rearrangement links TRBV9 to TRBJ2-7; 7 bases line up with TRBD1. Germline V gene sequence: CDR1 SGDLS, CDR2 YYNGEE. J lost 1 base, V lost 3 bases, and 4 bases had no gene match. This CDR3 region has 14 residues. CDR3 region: CASSGQGPSYEQYF. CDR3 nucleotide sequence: TGTGCCAGCAGCGGACAGGGACCTTCCTACGAGCAGTACTTC.

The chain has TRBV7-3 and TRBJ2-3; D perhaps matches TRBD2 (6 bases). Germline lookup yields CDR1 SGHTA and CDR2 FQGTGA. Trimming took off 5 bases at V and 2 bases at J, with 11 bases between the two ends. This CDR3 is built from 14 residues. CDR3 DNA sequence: TGTGCCAGCAGCCCGGGGACTCCCACAGATACGCAGTATTTT. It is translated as CASSPGTPTDTQYF. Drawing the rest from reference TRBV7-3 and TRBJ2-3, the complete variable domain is GAGVSQTPSNKVTEKGKYVELRCDPISGHTALYWYRQSLGQGPEFLIYFQGTGAADDSGLPNDRFFAVRPEGSVSTLKIQRTERGDSAVYLCASSPGTPTDTQYFGPGTRLTVL.

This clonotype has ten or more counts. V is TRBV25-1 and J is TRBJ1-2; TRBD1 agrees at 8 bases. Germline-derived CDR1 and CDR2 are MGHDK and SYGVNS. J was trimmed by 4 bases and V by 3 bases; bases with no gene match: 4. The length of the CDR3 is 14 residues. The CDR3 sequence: CASSEAGGGYGYTF. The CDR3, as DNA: TGTGCCAGCAGTGAGGCAGGGGGCGGCTATGGCTACACCTTC.

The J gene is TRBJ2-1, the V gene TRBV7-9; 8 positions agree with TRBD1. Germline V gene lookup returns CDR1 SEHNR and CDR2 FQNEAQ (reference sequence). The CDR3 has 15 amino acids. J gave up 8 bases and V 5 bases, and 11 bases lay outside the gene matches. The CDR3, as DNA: TGTGCCAGCAGCATAAGGGACAGGCCCGGGGATGAGCAGTTCTTC. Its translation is CASSIRDRPGDEQFF.

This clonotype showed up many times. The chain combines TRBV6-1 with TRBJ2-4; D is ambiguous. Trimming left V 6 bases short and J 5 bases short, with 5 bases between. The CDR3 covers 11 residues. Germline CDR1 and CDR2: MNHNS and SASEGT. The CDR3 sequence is CASRQQNIQYF. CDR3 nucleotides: TGTGCCAGCAGACAGCAAAACATTCAGTACTTC.

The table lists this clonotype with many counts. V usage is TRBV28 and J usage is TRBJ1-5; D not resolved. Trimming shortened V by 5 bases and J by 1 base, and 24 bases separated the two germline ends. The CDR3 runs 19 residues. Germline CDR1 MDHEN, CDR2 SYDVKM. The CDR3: CASSTHYSGDSWSNQPQHF. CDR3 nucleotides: TGTGCCAGCAGTACACATTACAGTGGGGATAGTTGGAGCAATCAGCCCCAGCATTTT.

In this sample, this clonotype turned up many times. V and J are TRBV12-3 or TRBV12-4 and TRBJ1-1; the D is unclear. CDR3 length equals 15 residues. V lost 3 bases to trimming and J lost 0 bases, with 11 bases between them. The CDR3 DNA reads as TGTGCCAGCAGTTTTTTTCGGGGAATGAACACTGAAGCTTTCTTT. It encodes CASSFFRGMNTEAFF.